The clone carrying this T cell receptor beta chain appeared many times. The target antigen is unknown. The data were obtained in a study of identical twins. General study findings and limits: Abundant beta clonotypes from cord blood had fewer insertions, unlike memory repertoires, which showed none. Sequences that were beta out-of-frame showed weaker excess twin sharing.

V was pared by 4 bases and J by 4 bases, with 5 bases of the junction left unmatched. The CDR3 has 15 residues. The cDNA had a unique molecular identifier and a template-switch universal primer site. TCRdb used MiXCR to reprocess the 5' RACE reads, holding one entry per CDR3 protein. The sample comprises roughly 630,000 distinct CDR3 sequences, 7% to 7.5% of which are singletons, and about 1.5% rests with the top ten. The data were also submitted as part of a second study, on yellow fever vaccine responses in identical twins.

The sequencing input was PBMCs. The gene calls are TRBV12-3 or TRBV12-4 and TRBJ2-3; TRBD2 matches 10 bases. This receptor was taken from a woman aged 18-29 years in good health. As DNA, the CDR3 is TGTGCCAGCAGTTGGAAGCGGGGGGGCGCAGATACGCAGTATTTT. This encodes CASSWKRGGADTQYF.